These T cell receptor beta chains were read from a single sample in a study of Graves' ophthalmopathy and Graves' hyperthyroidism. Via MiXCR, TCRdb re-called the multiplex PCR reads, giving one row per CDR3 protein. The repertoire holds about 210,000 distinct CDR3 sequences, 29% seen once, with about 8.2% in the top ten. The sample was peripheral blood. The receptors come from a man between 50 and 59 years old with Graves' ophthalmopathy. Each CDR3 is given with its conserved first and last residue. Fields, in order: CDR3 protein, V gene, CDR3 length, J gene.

cdr3_aa: CASSSGQSSHEQYF
v_call: TRBV28
cdr3_length: 14
j_call: TRBJ2-7

cdr3_aa: CASINRAGHEQYF
v_call: TRBV28
cdr3_length: 13
j_call: TRBJ2-7

cdr3_aa: CASNPTSGRAYEQYF
v_call: TRBV10-2
cdr3_length: 15
j_call: TRBJ2-7

cdr3_aa: CASSQGGLETQYF
v_call: TRBV7-3
cdr3_length: 13
j_call: TRBJ2-5

cdr3_aa: CASSEARGYEQYF
v_call: TRBV6-1
cdr3_length: 13
j_call: TRBJ2-7

cdr3_aa: CSARPEAGATTYEQYF
v_call: TRBV20-1
cdr3_length: 16
j_call: TRBJ2-7

cdr3_aa: CASSYTGGSQPQHF
v_call: TRBV6-5
cdr3_length: 14
j_call: TRBJ1-5

cdr3_aa: CASSYSAGRNQPQHF
v_call: TRBV6-5
cdr3_length: 15
j_call: TRBJ1-5

cdr3_aa: CASSFTGGPGETQYF
v_call: TRBV7-2
cdr3_length: 15
j_call: TRBJ2-5

cdr3_aa: CASSGQDASGNTIYF
v_call: TRBV6-1
cdr3_length: 15
j_call: TRBJ1-3

cdr3_aa: CASTTSGSYEQYF
v_call: TRBV27
cdr3_length: 13
j_call: TRBJ2-7

cdr3_aa: CSAYVTVQGTEAFF
v_call: TRBV20-1
cdr3_length: 14
j_call: TRBJ1-1

cdr3_aa: CASSAPGLQSSGNTIYF
v_call: TRBV11-1
cdr3_length: 17
j_call: TRBJ1-3

cdr3_aa: CASSLDTRAHRGLPKNIQYF
v_call: TRBV11-1
cdr3_length: 20
j_call: TRBJ2-4

cdr3_aa: CASSPTGGGNSDEQYF
v_call: TRBV13
cdr3_length: 16
j_call: TRBJ2-7

cdr3_aa: CATSSGNTIYF
v_call: TRBV11-2
cdr3_length: 11
j_call: TRBJ1-3

cdr3_aa: CASSSRDRQKETQYF
v_call: TRBV11-2
cdr3_length: 15
j_call: TRBJ2-5

cdr3_aa: CASSHGDRGNQPQHF
v_call: TRBV7-6
cdr3_length: 15
j_call: TRBJ1-5

cdr3_aa: CASSSGLAQETQYF
v_call: TRBV12-3/TRBV12-4
cdr3_length: 14
j_call: TRBJ2-5

cdr3_aa: CASSLSGTANYGYTF
v_call: TRBV7-8
cdr3_length: 15
j_call: TRBJ1-2

cdr3_aa: CAWSVRGSGSSQQYF
v_call: TRBV30
cdr3_length: 15
j_call: TRBJ2-7

cdr3_aa: CAVRQSGSPLHF
v_call: TRBV2
cdr3_length: 12
j_call: TRBJ1-6

cdr3_aa: CASSIRGWDSNQPQHF
v_call: TRBV19
cdr3_length: 16
j_call: TRBJ1-5

cdr3_aa: CASGPPTTGDTEAFF
v_call: TRBV12-5
cdr3_length: 15
j_call: TRBJ1-1

cdr3_aa: CASSREGYGGADYEQYF
v_call: TRBV19
cdr3_length: 17
j_call: TRBJ2-7

cdr3_aa: CASRGLAGVSNTGELFF
v_call: TRBV6-1
cdr3_length: 17
j_call: TRBJ2-2

cdr3_aa: CASSLAAGGTGELFF
v_call: TRBV12-3/TRBV12-4
cdr3_length: 15
j_call: TRBJ2-2

cdr3_aa: CASKALEREWEETQYF
v_call: TRBV2
cdr3_length: 16
j_call: TRBJ2-5

cdr3_aa: CSAYRGQTTQYF
v_call: TRBV20-1
cdr3_length: 12
j_call: TRBJ2-5

cdr3_aa: CASSGAALDEQYF
v_call: TRBV6-1
cdr3_length: 13
j_call: TRBJ2-7

cdr3_aa: CASSLLAGQVKTEAFF
v_call: TRBV7-9
cdr3_length: 16
j_call: TRBJ1-1

cdr3_aa: CASSLGERTGPQHF
v_call: TRBV7-2
cdr3_length: 14
j_call: TRBJ1-5

cdr3_aa: CASSLQEGRGYTF
v_call: TRBV28
cdr3_length: 13
j_call: TRBJ1-2

cdr3_aa: CASSEALVQGNTEASF
v_call: TRBV6-1
cdr3_length: 16
j_call: TRBJ1-1

cdr3_aa: CASSSELAAITEAFF
v_call: TRBV27
cdr3_length: 15
j_call: TRBJ1-1

cdr3_aa: CAWSVGQPNTEAFF
v_call: TRBV30
cdr3_length: 14
j_call: TRBJ1-1

cdr3_aa: CASSFRQGGTEAFF
v_call: TRBV28
cdr3_length: 14
j_call: TRBJ1-1

cdr3_aa: CASSQTKLAGVLSEQYF
v_call: TRBV4-1
cdr3_length: 17
j_call: TRBJ2-7

cdr3_aa: CASSLRVRNTEAFF
v_call: TRBV12-3/TRBV12-4
cdr3_length: 14
j_call: TRBJ1-1

cdr3_aa: CASSRDNTEAFF
v_call: TRBV12-3/TRBV12-4
cdr3_length: 12
j_call: TRBJ1-1

cdr3_aa: CASSADAGGPYEQYF
v_call: TRBV6-1
cdr3_length: 15
j_call: TRBJ2-7

cdr3_aa: CASSQGSLREETQYF
v_call: TRBV4-2
cdr3_length: 15
j_call: TRBJ2-5

cdr3_aa: CASSWDRGYSTDTQYF
v_call: TRBV28
cdr3_length: 16
j_call: TRBJ2-3

cdr3_aa: CASSLGQGAGIQYF
v_call: TRBV27
cdr3_length: 14
j_call: TRBJ2-4

cdr3_aa: CASSSGQGSYEQYF
v_call: TRBV12-3/TRBV12-4
cdr3_length: 14
j_call: TRBJ2-7

cdr3_aa: CAWRTKRQLNTEAFF
v_call: TRBV30
cdr3_length: 15
j_call: TRBJ1-1

cdr3_aa: CASSLVGRGQETQYF
v_call: TRBV11-2
cdr3_length: 15
j_call: TRBJ2-5

cdr3_aa: CASSYSVGESSYNSPLHF
v_call: TRBV6-5
cdr3_length: 18
j_call: TRBJ1-6

cdr3_aa: CASSPRTGGVYGYTF
v_call: TRBV12-3/TRBV12-4
cdr3_length: 15
j_call: TRBJ1-2

cdr3_aa: CASSNRVKGVSEQYF
v_call: TRBV7-2
cdr3_length: 15
j_call: TRBJ2-7

cdr3_aa: CASRLGGGYTF
v_call: TRBV6-1
cdr3_length: 11
j_call: TRBJ1-2

cdr3_aa: CASRDREETQYF
v_call: TRBV6-2/TRBV6-3
cdr3_length: 12
j_call: TRBJ2-5

cdr3_aa: CSVERGQGYNEQYF
v_call: TRBV29-1
cdr3_length: 14
j_call: TRBJ2-7

cdr3_aa: CSASPGWESGELFF
v_call: TRBV20-1
cdr3_length: 14
j_call: TRBJ2-2

cdr3_aa: CASSPRGQEAISPRTQYF
v_call: TRBV11-2
cdr3_length: 18
j_call: TRBJ2-5